This T cell receptor beta chain was sequenced during a study of T cell responses to AZD1222 COVID-19 vaccine. Germline loops: CDR1 MNHEY, CDR2 SVGEGT. Deletions cut 4 bases from V and 7 bases from J, with 11 bases between. CDR3 size: 13 residues. Generated by immunoSEQ multiplex PCR, the TCRdb table keeps only in-frame clones and is missing some. The sample records 93,000 or so clones, 88% being singletons. This clone is a singleton in its sample. The rearrangement uses TRBV6-2 or TRBV6-3 and TRBJ2-1, with D possibly TRBD1 on 6 matching bases. This receptor was taken from an adult in good health. The sequences come from peripheral blood, collected on day 0 of AZD1222 vaccination. In DNA form, the CDR3 reads TGTGCCAGCAGTTCCCATCAGGGGAATGAGCAGTTCTTC. Translating gives CASSSHQGNEQFF.